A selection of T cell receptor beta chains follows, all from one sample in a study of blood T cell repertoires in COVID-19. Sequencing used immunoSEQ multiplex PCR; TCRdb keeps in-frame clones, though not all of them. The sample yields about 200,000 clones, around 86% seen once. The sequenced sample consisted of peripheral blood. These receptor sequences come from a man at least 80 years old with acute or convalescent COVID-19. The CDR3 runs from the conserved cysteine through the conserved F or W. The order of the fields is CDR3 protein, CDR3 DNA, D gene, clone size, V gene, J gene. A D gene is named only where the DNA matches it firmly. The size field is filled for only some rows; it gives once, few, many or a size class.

CDR3 protein: CASSPSETGGSGNTIYF
CDR3 DNA: TGTGCCAGCAGTCCGAGCGAGACAGGGGGCTCTGGAAACACCATATATTTT
D gene: TRBD1
clone size: few
V gene: TRBV6-6
J gene: TRBJ1-3

CDR3 protein: CASSRDRGETQYF
CDR3 DNA: TGTGCCAGCAGCCGAGACAGGGGAGAGACCCAGTACTTC
D gene: TRBD1
clone size: NA
V gene: TRBV7-3
J gene: TRBJ2-5

CDR3 protein: CASRLRREGTDTQYF
CDR3 DNA: TGTGCCAGCAGGCTAAGGAGGGAGGGCACAGATACGCAGTATTTT
D gene: NA
clone size: NA
V gene: TRBV7-3
J gene: TRBJ2-3

CDR3 protein: CATETSGRGYEQYF
CDR3 DNA: TGTGCCACCGAGACTAGCGGGAGGGGATACGAGCAGTACTTC
D gene: TRBD2
clone size: NA
V gene: TRBV15
J gene: TRBJ2-7

CDR3 protein: CASSLGQGFHEQYF
CDR3 DNA: TGTGCCAGCAGTTTGGGACAGGGGTTCCACGAGCAGTACTTC
D gene: TRBD1
clone size: once
V gene: TRBV28
J gene: TRBJ2-7

CDR3 protein: CASSFSGHRETQYF
CDR3 DNA: TGTGCCAGCAGCTTTTCGGGACACAGGGAGACCCAGTACTTC
D gene: NA
clone size: NA
V gene: TRBV11-2
J gene: TRBJ2-5

CDR3 protein: CASSWDRGPLHF
CDR3 DNA: TGTGCCAGCAGCTGGGACAGGGGGCCCCTCCACTTT
D gene: TRBD1
clone size: NA
V gene: TRBV7-9
J gene: TRBJ1-6

CDR3 protein: CASSRPGQGNYGYTF
CDR3 DNA: TGTGCCAGCAGTCGACCGGGACAGGGGAACTATGGCTACACCTTC
D gene: TRBD1
clone size: NA
V gene: TRBV6-5
J gene: TRBJ1-2

CDR3 protein: CASRHAAGGWDEQYF
CDR3 DNA: TGTGCCAGCAGACACGCAGCGGGAGGGTGGGACGAGCAGTACTTC
D gene: TRBD2
clone size: NA
V gene: TRBV5-5
J gene: TRBJ2-7

CDR3 protein: CASSESGGTYYEQYF
CDR3 DNA: TGTGCCAGCAGTGAATCGGGGGGTACATACTACGAGCAGTACTTC
D gene: TRBD2
clone size: NA
V gene: TRBV2
J gene: TRBJ2-7

CDR3 protein: CASSLMAGGNTDTQYF
CDR3 DNA: TGTGCCAGCAGCTTAATGGCAGGCGGGAACACAGATACGCAGTATTTT
D gene: NA
clone size: once
V gene: TRBV11-2
J gene: TRBJ2-3

CDR3 protein: CASSEALLSGRGTEAFF
CDR3 DNA: TGTGCCAGCAGTGAAGCGCTTCTTTCGGGGAGGGGCACTGAAGCTTTCTTT
D gene: NA
clone size: NA
V gene: TRBV6-1
J gene: TRBJ1-1

CDR3 protein: CASSARLTGGNLDGYTF
CDR3 DNA: TGTGCCAGCAGCGCCCGGTTGACAGGGGGAAACCTGGATGGCTACACCTTC
D gene: TRBD1
clone size: NA
V gene: TRBV7-6
J gene: TRBJ1-2

CDR3 protein: CASSGSGVVNEKLFF
CDR3 DNA: TGCGCCAGCAGCGGATCAGGGGTTGTCAATGAAAAACTGTTTTTT
D gene: NA
clone size: NA
V gene: TRBV5-1
J gene: TRBJ1-4

CDR3 protein: CASSPTGTGRTEAFF
CDR3 DNA: TGTGCCAGCAGTCCTACCGGGACAGGAAGGACTGAAGCTTTCTTT
D gene: TRBD1
clone size: once
V gene: TRBV28
J gene: TRBJ1-1

CDR3 protein: CASSPGLESSYNEQFF
CDR3 DNA: TGCGCCAGCAGCCCCGGACTAGAGAGCTCCTACAATGAGCAGTTCTTC
D gene: TRBD2
clone size: NA
V gene: TRBV4-1
J gene: TRBJ2-1

CDR3 protein: CASSYSETRVEQYF
CDR3 DNA: TGTGCCAGCAGTTACTCGGAAACTCGGGTCGAGCAGTACTTC
D gene: NA
clone size: NA
V gene: TRBV6-6
J gene: TRBJ2-7

CDR3 protein: CASSILTGQRSSGYTF
CDR3 DNA: TGTGCCAGCAGCATCCTTACGGGACAACGATCGTCCGGCTACACCTTC
D gene: NA
clone size: NA
V gene: TRBV28
J gene: TRBJ1-2

CDR3 protein: CASSPGLGLAGVINTGELFF
CDR3 DNA: TGTGCCAGCAGCCCCGGATTGGGACTAGCGGGAGTCATCAACACCGGGGAGCTGTTTTTT
D gene: TRBD2
clone size: NA
V gene: TRBV7-3
J gene: TRBJ2-2

CDR3 protein: CASRLGGGSGANVLTF
CDR3 DNA: TGTGCCAGTAGACTAGGCGGGGGCTCTGGGGCCAACGTCCTGACTTTC
D gene: TRBD2
clone size: NA
V gene: TRBV19
J gene: TRBJ2-6

CDR3 protein: CSVVGLAEQFF
CDR3 DNA: TGCAGCGTTGTAGGGCTAGCGGAGCAGTTCTTC
D gene: NA
clone size: NA
V gene: TRBV29-1
J gene: TRBJ2-1

CDR3 protein: CASSVTAGTGSKNIQYF
CDR3 DNA: TGTGCCAGCAGCGTAACGGCGGGGACAGGGTCCAAAAACATTCAGTACTTC
D gene: TRBD1
clone size: NA
V gene: TRBV9
J gene: TRBJ2-4

CDR3 protein: CATSDATSAREQFF
CDR3 DNA: TGTGCCACCAGTGATGCGACTAGTGCGCGTGAGCAGTTCTTC
D gene: NA
clone size: NA
V gene: TRBV24-1
J gene: TRBJ2-1

CDR3 protein: CASSEVRTSGSWNTQYF
CDR3 DNA: TGTGCCAGCAGTGAAGTTAGGACTAGCGGGAGTTGGAATACGCAGTATTTT
D gene: TRBD2
clone size: NA
V gene: TRBV6-1
J gene: TRBJ2-3

CDR3 protein: CASRAGEYANTGELFF
CDR3 DNA: TGTGCCAGCAGAGCCGGGGAATACGCGAACACCGGGGAGCTGTTTTTT
D gene: NA
clone size: once
V gene: TRBV13
J gene: TRBJ2-2

CDR3 protein: CASSPYRIGRSETQYF
CDR3 DNA: TGTGCCAGCTCACCGTACAGAATTGGGAGATCGGAGACCCAGTACTTC
D gene: NA
clone size: NA
V gene: TRBV18
J gene: TRBJ2-5

CDR3 protein: CASSQGDTRNWQFF
CDR3 DNA: TGCGCCAGCAGCCAAGGGGACACCCGCAATTGGCAGTTCTTC
D gene: NA
clone size: NA
V gene: TRBV4-1
J gene: TRBJ2-1

CDR3 protein: CASSVQNSPLHF
CDR3 DNA: TGTGCCAGCAGCGTACAGAATTCACCCCTCCACTTT
D gene: NA
clone size: NA
V gene: TRBV9
J gene: TRBJ1-6

CDR3 protein: CASSQALTSGYEQYF
CDR3 DNA: TGTGCCAGCAGCCAAGCTCTCACTAGCGGGTACGAGCAGTACTTC
D gene: TRBD2
clone size: NA
V gene: TRBV3-1/TRBV3-2
J gene: TRBJ2-7

CDR3 protein: CATSRDLAGVSWDYEQYF
CDR3 DNA: TGTGCCACCAGCAGAGACCTAGCGGGAGTGAGCTGGGACTACGAGCAGTACTTC
D gene: TRBD2
clone size: NA
V gene: TRBV15
J gene: TRBJ2-7

CDR3 protein: CASSLGGSSYNEQFF
CDR3 DNA: TGTGCCAGCAGCTTGGGGGGCAGCTCCTACAATGAGCAGTTCTTC
D gene: NA
clone size: once
V gene: TRBV5-4
J gene: TRBJ2-1

CDR3 protein: CASSVATSGLGEAFF
CDR3 DNA: TGTGCCAGCAGCGTAGCTACTAGCGGGTTGGGTGAAGCTTTCTTT
D gene: NA
clone size: few
V gene: TRBV9
J gene: TRBJ1-1

CDR3 protein: CASASDSLNQPQHF
CDR3 DNA: TGTGCCAGCGCCTCGGACAGCCTAAATCAGCCCCAGCATTTT
D gene: NA
clone size: NA
V gene: TRBV2
J gene: TRBJ1-5

CDR3 protein: CASSQDNKNTEAFF
CDR3 DNA: TGTGCCAGCAGCCAAGACAACAAAAACACTGAAGCTTTCTTT
D gene: NA
clone size: NA
V gene: TRBV3-1/TRBV3-2
J gene: TRBJ1-1

CDR3 protein: CAISGAAGVGTEAFF
CDR3 DNA: TGTGCCATCAGTGGGGCAGCGGGGGTCGGCACTGAAGCTTTCTTT
D gene: NA
clone size: NA
V gene: TRBV10-3
J gene: TRBJ1-1

CDR3 protein: CASATDSRGAYGYTF
CDR3 DNA: TGTGCCAGTGCGACGGACAGTCGGGGGGCCTATGGCTACACCTTC
D gene: NA
clone size: NA
V gene: TRBV19
J gene: TRBJ1-2

CDR3 protein: CASRKDRGRDYEQYF
CDR3 DNA: TGCGCCAGCAGAAAAGACCGTGGGCGGGACTACGAGCAGTACTTC
D gene: NA
clone size: NA
V gene: TRBV5-1
J gene: TRBJ2-7

CDR3 protein: CASSLGQGWTNEKLFF
CDR3 DNA: TGTGCCAGTAGTCTGGGACAGGGTTGGACTAATGAAAAACTGTTTTTT
D gene: TRBD1
clone size: NA
V gene: TRBV19
J gene: TRBJ1-4